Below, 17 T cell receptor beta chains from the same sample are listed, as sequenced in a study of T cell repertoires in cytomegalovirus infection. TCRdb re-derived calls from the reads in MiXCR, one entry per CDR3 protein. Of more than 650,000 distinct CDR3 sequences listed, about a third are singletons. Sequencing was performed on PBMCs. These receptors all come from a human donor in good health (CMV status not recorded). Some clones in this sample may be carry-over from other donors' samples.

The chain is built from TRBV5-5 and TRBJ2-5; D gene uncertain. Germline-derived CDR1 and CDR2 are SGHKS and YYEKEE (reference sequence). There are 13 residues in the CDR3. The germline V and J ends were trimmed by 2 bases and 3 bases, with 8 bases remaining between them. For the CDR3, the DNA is TGTGCCAGCAGCTTTGGAGCTAAAGAGACCCAGTACTTC. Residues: CASSFGAKETQYF. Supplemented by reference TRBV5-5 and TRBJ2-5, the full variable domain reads DAGVTQSPTHLIKTRGQQVTLRCSPISGHKSVSWYQQVLGQGPQFIFQYYEKEERGRGNFPDRFSARQFPNYSSELNVNALLLGDSALYLCASSFGAKETQYFGPGTRLLVL.

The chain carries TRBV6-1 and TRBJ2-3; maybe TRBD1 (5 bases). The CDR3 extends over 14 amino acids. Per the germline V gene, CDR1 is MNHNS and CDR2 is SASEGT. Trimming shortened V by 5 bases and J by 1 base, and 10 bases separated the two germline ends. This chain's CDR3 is CASSWGRGTDTQYF. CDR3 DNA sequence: TGTGCCAGCAGTTGGGGCAGGGGCACAGATACGCAGTATTTT.

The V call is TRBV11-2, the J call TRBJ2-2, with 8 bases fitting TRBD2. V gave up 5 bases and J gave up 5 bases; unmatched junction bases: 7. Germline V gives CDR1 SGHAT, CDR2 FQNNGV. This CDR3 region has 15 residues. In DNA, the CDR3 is TGTGCCAGCAGCCCCAGCGGGAGTAAGACCGGGGAGCTGTTTTTT. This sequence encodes CASSPSGSKTGELFF.

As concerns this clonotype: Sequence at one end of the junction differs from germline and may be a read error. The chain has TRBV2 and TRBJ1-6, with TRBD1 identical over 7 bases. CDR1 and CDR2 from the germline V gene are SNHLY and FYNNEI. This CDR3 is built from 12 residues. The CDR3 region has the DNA TGTGCCAGCAGTGTTTCACAGGGGCTCCTCAACTTT. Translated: CASSVSQGLLNF.

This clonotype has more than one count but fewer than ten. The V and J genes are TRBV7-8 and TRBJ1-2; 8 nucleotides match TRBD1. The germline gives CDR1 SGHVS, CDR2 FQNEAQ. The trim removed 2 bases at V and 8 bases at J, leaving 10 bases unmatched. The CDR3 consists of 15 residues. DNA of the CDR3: TGTGCCAGCAGCTTACGAACAGGGGGGGTTGTGGGCTACACCTTC. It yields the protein CASSLRTGGVVGYTF. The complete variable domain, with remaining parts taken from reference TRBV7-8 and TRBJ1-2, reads GAGVSQSPRYKVAKRGQDVALRCDPISGHVSLFWYQQALGQGPEFLTYFQNEAQLDKSGLPSDRFFAERPEGSVSTLKIQRTQQEDSAVYLCASSLRTGGVVGYTFGSGTRLTVV.

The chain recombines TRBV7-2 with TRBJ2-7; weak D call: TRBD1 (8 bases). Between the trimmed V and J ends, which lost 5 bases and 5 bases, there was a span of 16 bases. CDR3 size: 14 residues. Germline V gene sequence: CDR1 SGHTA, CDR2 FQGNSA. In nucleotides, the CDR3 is TGTGCCAGCAGCCACAGTACAGGGGGGGACGAGCAGTACTTC. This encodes CASSHSTGGDEQYF.

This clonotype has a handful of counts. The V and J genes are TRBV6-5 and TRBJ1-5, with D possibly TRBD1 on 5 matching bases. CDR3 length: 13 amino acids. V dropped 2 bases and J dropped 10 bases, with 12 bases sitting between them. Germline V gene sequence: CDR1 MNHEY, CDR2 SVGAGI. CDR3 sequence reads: CASSYLGGQPQHF. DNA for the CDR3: TGTGCCAGCAGTTACCTGGGGGGTCAACCCCAGCATTTT.

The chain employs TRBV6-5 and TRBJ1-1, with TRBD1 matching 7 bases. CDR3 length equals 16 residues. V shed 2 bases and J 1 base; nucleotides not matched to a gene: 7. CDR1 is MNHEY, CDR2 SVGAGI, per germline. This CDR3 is CASSYRLAGGNTEAFF. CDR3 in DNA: TGTGCCAGCAGTTACCGCTTAGCAGGGGGGAACACTGAAGCTTTCTTT.

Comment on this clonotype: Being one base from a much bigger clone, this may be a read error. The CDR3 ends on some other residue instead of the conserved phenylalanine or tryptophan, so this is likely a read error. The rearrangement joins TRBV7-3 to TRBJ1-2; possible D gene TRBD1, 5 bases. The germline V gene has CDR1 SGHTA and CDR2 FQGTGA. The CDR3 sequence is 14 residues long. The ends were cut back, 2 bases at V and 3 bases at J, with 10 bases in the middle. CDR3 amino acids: CASSLGRGDYGYTL. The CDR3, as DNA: TGTGCCAGCAGCTTAGGGAGGGGAGACTATGGCTACACCTTA.

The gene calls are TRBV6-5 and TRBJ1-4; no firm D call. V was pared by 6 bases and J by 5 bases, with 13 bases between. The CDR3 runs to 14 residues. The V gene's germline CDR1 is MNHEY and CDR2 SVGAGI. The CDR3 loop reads CASSPTVVNEKLFF. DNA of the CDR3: TGTGCCAGCAGCCCTACAGTGGTGAATGAAAAACTGTTTTTT.

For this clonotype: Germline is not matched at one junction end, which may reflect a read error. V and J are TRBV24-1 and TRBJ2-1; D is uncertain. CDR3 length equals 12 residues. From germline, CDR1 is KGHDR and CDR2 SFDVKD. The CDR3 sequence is CAPSDLLNEQFF. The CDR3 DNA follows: TGTGCCCCCAGTGATTTGCTTAATGAGCAGTTCTTC.

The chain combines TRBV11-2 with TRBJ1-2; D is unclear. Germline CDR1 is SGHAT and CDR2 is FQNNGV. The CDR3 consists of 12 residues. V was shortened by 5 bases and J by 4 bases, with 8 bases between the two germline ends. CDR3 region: CASSDQPYGYTF. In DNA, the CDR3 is TGTGCCAGCAGCGACCAGCCCTATGGCTACACCTTC.

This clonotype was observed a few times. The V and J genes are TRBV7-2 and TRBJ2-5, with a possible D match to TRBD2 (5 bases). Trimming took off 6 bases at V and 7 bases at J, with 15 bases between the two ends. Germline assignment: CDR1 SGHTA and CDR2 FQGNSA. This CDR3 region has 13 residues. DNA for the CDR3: TGTGCCAGCAGTTTAAAGACCCGGGGGACCCAGTACTTC. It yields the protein CASSLKTRGTQYF.

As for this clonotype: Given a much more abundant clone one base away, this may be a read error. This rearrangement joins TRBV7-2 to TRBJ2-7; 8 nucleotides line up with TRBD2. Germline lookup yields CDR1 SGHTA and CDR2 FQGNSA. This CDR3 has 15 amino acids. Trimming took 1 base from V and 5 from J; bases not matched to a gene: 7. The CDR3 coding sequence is TGTGCCAGCAGCTTAGGAGCGGGGGTTTTTCACGAGCAGTACTTC. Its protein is CASSLGAGVFHEQYF.

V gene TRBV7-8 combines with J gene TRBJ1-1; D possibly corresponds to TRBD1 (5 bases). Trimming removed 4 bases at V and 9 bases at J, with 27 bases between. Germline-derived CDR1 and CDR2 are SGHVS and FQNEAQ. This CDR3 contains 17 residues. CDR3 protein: CASSSQEGLKAGGKAFF. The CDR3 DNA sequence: TGTGCCAGCAGCTCCCAAGAGGGGTTAAAGGCGGGTGGTAAAGCTTTCTTT.

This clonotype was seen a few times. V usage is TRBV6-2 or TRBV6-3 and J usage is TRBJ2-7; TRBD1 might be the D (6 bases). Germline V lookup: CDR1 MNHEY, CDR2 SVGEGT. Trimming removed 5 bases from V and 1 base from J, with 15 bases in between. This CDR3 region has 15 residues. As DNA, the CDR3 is TGTGCCAGCAGTATTACAGGGATGAAATCCTACGAGCAGTACTTC. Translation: CASSITGMKSYEQYF.

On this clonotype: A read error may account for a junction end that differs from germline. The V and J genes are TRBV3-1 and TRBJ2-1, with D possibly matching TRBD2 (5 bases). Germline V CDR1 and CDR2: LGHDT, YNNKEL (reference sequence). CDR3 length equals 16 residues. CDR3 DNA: TGTGCCAGCAGCAAAGATCTCGGGGTTTCCTACAATGAGCAGTTCTTC. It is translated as CASSKDLGVSYNEQFF.